The rows below give T cell receptor beta chains drawn from one sample of a study of blood T cell repertoires in COVID-19. Here immunoSEQ multiplex PCR was the method, and the copy in TCRdb shows in-frame clones only, minus some. The sample gives roughly 320,000 clones, 70% to 90% of which show up once; about 6% is in the top ten. The source material was peripheral blood. The receptor set was obtained from a woman in her fifties or sixties with COVID-19, enrolled during active disease. Each CDR3 is given with its conserved first and last residue. A D gene is named only where the DNA matches it firmly. Not every row has a clone size; where given, it reads once, few, many or a size class.

v_call	clone_size	j_call	d_call	cdr3_aa	cdr3_nt
TRBV3-1/TRBV3-2	-	TRBJ2-1	-	CASSQVSHEQFF	TGTGCCAGCAGCCAAGTAAGCCATGAGCAGTTCTTC
TRBV18	once	TRBJ1-2	TRBD1	CASSPTRTGTDYGYTF	TGTGCCAGCTCACCAACCAGGACAGGGACCGATTATGGCTACACCTTC
TRBV19	-	TRBJ2-3	-	CASRHPTDTQYF	TGTGCCAGCAGACACCCAACAGATACGCAGTATTTT
TRBV5-1	-	TRBJ2-5	TRBD1	CASSSADRVRETQYF	TGCGCCAGCAGCTCTGCGGACAGGGTAAGGGAGACCCAGTACTTC
TRBV7-9	-	TRBJ2-2	-	CASSSRGREGITGELFF	TGTGCCAGCAGCTCTCGCGGCAGGGAAGGTATCACCGGGGAGCTGTTTTTT
TRBV7-3	-	TRBJ2-1	-	CASSLPRNEQFF	TGTGCCAGCAGCTTACCCCGGAATGAGCAGTTCTTC
TRBV7-2	-	TRBJ1-3	TRBD1	CASSPGGQSGNTIYF	TGTGCCAGCAGCCCAGGGGGACAGTCTGGAAACACCATATATTTT
TRBV7-2	once	TRBJ1-1	TRBD1	CASSLQAQGASEAFF	TGTGCCAGCAGCTTACAGGCACAGGGGGCTTCGGAAGCTTTCTTT
TRBV10-3	-	TRBJ2-5	-	CATAEGAQYF	TGTGCCACCGCCGAGGGCGCCCAGTACTTC
TRBV5-1	-	TRBJ2-1	TRBD1	CASRETGGSYNEQFF	TGCGCCAGCAGGGAGACAGGGGGGTCGTACAATGAGCAGTTCTTC
TRBV11-2	-	TRBJ2-7	TRBD1	CASSATGGPSYEQYF	TGTGCCAGCAGCGCGACAGGGGGCCCCTCCTACGAGCAGTACTTC
TRBV20-1	-	TRBJ1-3	-	CSASDPSSGNTIYF	TGCAGTGCTAGTGACCCCAGCTCTGGAAACACCATATATTTT
TRBV21-1	-	TRBJ2-5	-	CASRDNREETQYF	TGTGCCAGCAGAGACAACAGGGAAGAGACCCAGTACTTC
TRBV14	-	TRBJ2-5	-	CASSQTFTRQETQYF	TGTGCCAGCAGCCAAACCTTTACAAGACAAGAGACCCAGTACTTC
TRBV18	-	TRBJ1-6	TRBD1	CASSPPTGDGSPLHF	TGTGCCAGCTCACCTCCGACAGGGGATGGTTCACCCCTCCACTTT
TRBV21-1	-	TRBJ2-2	-	CASSGWTGQFGELFF	TGTGCCAGCAGCGGGTGGACAGGGCAGTTCGGGGAGCTGTTTTTT
TRBV19	-	TRBJ2-3	TRBD2	CASTSRLAGATDTQYF	TGTGCCAGCACATCGCGGCTAGCGGGAGCCACAGATACGCAGTATTTT
TRBV24-1	-	TRBJ1-5	TRBD1	CATSEAGGYNQPQHF	TGTGCCACCAGTGAAGCAGGGGGCTACAATCAGCCCCAGCATTTT
TRBV11-2	-	TRBJ2-7	TRBD1	CASSTGGFYYEQYF	TGTGCCAGCTCAACAGGGGGCTTCTACTACGAGCAGTACTTC
TRBV5-1	-	TRBJ1-4	TRBD1	CASSLRTGDKEKLFF	TGCGCCAGCAGCTTGAGAACAGGGGATAAGGAAAAACTGTTTTTT
TRBV19	once	TRBJ2-5	-	CASSPLSKTGTQYF	TGTGCCAGTAGTCCCTTATCAAAAACGGGGACCCAGTACTTC
TRBV6-2/TRBV6-3	-	TRBJ1-5	-	CASSYSIAAQPQHF	TGTGCCAGCAGTTACTCGATAGCGGCTCAGCCCCAGCATTTT
TRBV2	-	TRBJ1-4	-	CASSENGQSNEKLFF	TGTGCCAGCAGTGAAAACGGACAAAGTAATGAAAAACTGTTTTTT
TRBV6-6	-	TRBJ2-7	-	CASRRGGAPYEQYF	TGTGCCAGCAGAAGGGGGGGGGCCCCATACGAGCAGTACTTC
TRBV5-1	-	TRBJ2-3	TRBD1	CASSMFRDRNTDTQYF	TGCGCCAGCAGCATGTTCCGGGACAGGAACACAGATACGCAGTATTTT
TRBV24-1	-	TRBJ2-3	TRBD1	CATSDPGTGVDTQYF	TGTGCCACCAGTGATCCCGGGACAGGCGTAGATACGCAGTATTTT
TRBV19	-	TRBJ2-2	TRBD2	CASRTLAEHRELFF	TGTGCCAGTAGGACCCTAGCGGAACACCGGGAGCTGTTTTTT
TRBV5-1	-	TRBJ2-7	TRBD1	CASSSDRGIDEQYF	TGCGCCAGCAGCTCGGACAGGGGAATCGACGAGCAGTACTTC
TRBV24-1	-	TRBJ2-3	-	CATSDSPYDTQYF	TGTGCCACCAGTGATTCCCCGTATGATACGCAGTATTTT
TRBV6-5	-	TRBJ1-2	-	CASSRDTVDGYTF	TGTGCCAGCAGCCGAGACACCGTGGATGGCTACACCTTC
TRBV24-1	once	TRBJ2-3	-	CATSDLLNTQYF	TGTGCCACCAGTGATTTGCTTAATACGCAGTATTTT
TRBV6-4	-	TRBJ2-3	-	CASSAQGVLDTQYF	TGTGCCAGCAGTGCACAGGGAGTCTTAGATACGCAGTATTTT